What follows are 5 T cell receptor beta chains derived from one specimen sequenced in a study of Graves' ophthalmopathy and Graves' hyperthyroidism. Amplified material comprised TCR beta CDR3 regions derived from RNA transcripts. RT-PCR with HTBI primers came first, then second-round multiplex PCR. TCRdb reprocessed the multiplex PCR reads via MiXCR and lists one record per CDR3 protein. The sample shows around 1,200,000 distinct CDR3 sequences, about 35% of them seen only once. Sequenced sample: peripheral blood or thyroid tissue (not recorded which). The receptors originated from an adult man with Graves' hyperthyroidism.

The V gene is TRBV20-1, the J gene TRBJ1-5; the match to TRBD1 covers 10 bases. The CDR3 sequence is 19 residues long. Unmatched junction bases numbered 14, after V lost 3 bases and J lost 0 bases. The germline CDR1 and CDR2 sequences are DFQATT and SNEGSKA (reference sequence). CDR3: CSARGRDRGRRYSNQPQHF. The DNA of the CDR3 is TGCAGTGCTAGGGGCCGGGACAGGGGCCGAAGGTATAGCAATCAGCCCCAGCATTTT.

The chain has TRBV15 and TRBJ2-5; no clear D gene. V was trimmed by 3 bases and J by 4 bases, leaving 9 bases between them. CDR3 size: 13 residues. Germline V CDR1 and CDR2: LNHNV, YYDKDF (reference sequence). The CDR3 is CATSSQDGETQYF. The DNA for the CDR3 is TGTGCCACCAGCAGCCAAGACGGAGAGACCCAGTACTTC.

This clonotype has only one observation. The chain combines TRBV5-1 with TRBJ2-3; maybe TRBD2 (6 bases). CDR3 size: 15 residues. With 0 bases removed from V and 1 base from J, the gap between germline ends came to 9 bases. Germline V gene data show CDR1 as SGHRS and CDR2 as YFSETQ. In DNA form, the CDR3 reads TGCGCCAGCAGCTTGGTAGCGGCACGCACAGATACGCAGTATTTT. Protein product: CASSLVAARTDTQYF.

V is TRBV11-2 and J is TRBJ2-7, with TRBD2 matching 9 bases. Germline V CDR1 and CDR2: SGHAT, FQNNGV. J lost 1 base, V lost 1 base, and 11 bases had no gene match. This CDR3 spans 18 amino acids. DNA for the CDR3: TGTGCCAGCAGCTTAGGTTTCCTGGCTAGCGGGGAATCCTACGAGCAGTACTTC. Amino acids: CASSLGFLASGESYEQYF. Variable domain in full (rest from reference TRBV11-2 and TRBJ2-7): EAGVAQSPRYKIIEKRQSVAFWCNPISGHATLYWYQQILGQGPKLLIQFQNNGVVDDSQLPKDRFSAERLKGVDSTLKIQPAKLEDSAVYLCASSLGFLASGESYEQYFGPGTRLTVT.

Worth noting for this clonotype: Since no conserved phenylalanine or tryptophan closes the CDR3, a read error is the likely cause. The chain employs TRBV12-3 or TRBV12-4 and TRBJ2-6; a weak D match, TRBD1 (6 bases). This CDR3 has 15 residues. With 3 bases removed from V and 2 bases from J, the gap between germline ends came to 8 bases. The CDR3 coding sequence is TGTGCCAGCAGTTTTGGGGGCGCTGGGGCCAACGTCCTGACTCAC. Amino acid sequence: CASSFGGAGANVLTH.